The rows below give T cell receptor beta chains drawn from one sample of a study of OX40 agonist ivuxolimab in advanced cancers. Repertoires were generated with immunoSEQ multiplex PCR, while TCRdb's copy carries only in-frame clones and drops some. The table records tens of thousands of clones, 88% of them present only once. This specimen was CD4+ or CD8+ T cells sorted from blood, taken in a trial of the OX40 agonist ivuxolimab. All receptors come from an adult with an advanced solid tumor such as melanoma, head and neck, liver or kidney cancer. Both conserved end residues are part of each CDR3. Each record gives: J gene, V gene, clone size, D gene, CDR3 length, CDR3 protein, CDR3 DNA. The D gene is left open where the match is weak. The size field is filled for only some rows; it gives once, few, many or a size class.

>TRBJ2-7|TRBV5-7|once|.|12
CASSSTGAGQYF
TGTGCCAGCAGCTCAACGGGTGCAGGGCAGTACTTC
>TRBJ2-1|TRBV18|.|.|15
CASSESGGSYNEQFF
TGTGCCAGCTCAGAATCAGGGGGGTCCTACAATGAGCAGTTCTTC
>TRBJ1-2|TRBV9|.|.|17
CASSARRGPLPNYGYTF
TGTGCCAGCAGCGCAAGAAGAGGGCCCCTTCCTAACTATGGCTACACCTTC
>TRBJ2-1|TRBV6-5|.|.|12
CASGKGSGEQFF
TGTGCCAGCGGCAAAGGATCAGGGGAGCAGTTCTTC
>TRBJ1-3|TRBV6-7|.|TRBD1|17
CASSFRDRIISGNTIYF
TGTGCCAGCAGCTTTAGGGACAGAATAATCTCTGGAAACACCATATATTTT
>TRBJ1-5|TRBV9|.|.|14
CASSVGYSNQPQHF
TGTGCCAGCAGCGTAGGGTATAGCAATCAGCCCCAGCATTTT
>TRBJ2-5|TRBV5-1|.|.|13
CASSGGIQETQYF
TGCGCCAGCAGCGGAGGTATTCAAGAGACCCAGTACTTC
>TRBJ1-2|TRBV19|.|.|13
CATEAGHNYGYTF
TGTGCCACCGAGGCAGGTCATAACTATGGCTACACCTTC
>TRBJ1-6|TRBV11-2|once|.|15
CASSLQGSYNSPLHF
TGTGCCAGCAGTTTGCAGGGTTCCTATAATTCACCCCTCCACTTT
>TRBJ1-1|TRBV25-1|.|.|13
CASSDSGNTEAFF
TGTGCCAGCAGTGATTCGGGGAACACTGAAGCTTTCTTT
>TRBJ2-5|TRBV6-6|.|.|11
CATQGQETQYF
TGTGCAACTCAGGGACAAGAGACCCAGTACTTC
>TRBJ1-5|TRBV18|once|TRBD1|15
CASSPGTGGSQPQHF
TGTGCCAGCTCACCAGGGACAGGGGGCAGTCAGCCCCAGCATTTT
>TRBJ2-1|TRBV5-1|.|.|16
CASSWGLGSSYNEQFF
TGCGCCAGCAGCTGGGGGTTGGGGAGCTCCTACAATGAGCAGTTCTTC
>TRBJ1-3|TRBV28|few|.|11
CAILSGNTIYF
TGTGCCATTCTGTCTGGAAACACCATATATTTT
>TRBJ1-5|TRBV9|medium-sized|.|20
CASSVVTEVPHLPGGQPQHF
TGTGCCAGCAGCGTAGTGACCGAGGTACCCCATCTCCCAGGAGGGCAGCCCCAGCATTTT
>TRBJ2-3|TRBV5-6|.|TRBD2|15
CASRTSGSSTDTQYF
TGTGCCAGCAGGACTAGCGGGAGCAGCACAGATACGCAGTATTTT
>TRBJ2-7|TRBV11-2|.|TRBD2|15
CASSFFSGGHYEQYF
TGTGCCAGCAGCTTTTTCAGCGGGGGGCACTACGAGCAGTACTTC
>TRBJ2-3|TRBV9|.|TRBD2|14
CATGGGEDTDTQYF
TGTGCCACCGGGGGGGGAGAGGACACAGATACGCAGTATTTT
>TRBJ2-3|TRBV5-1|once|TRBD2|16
CASSLDWRGMTDTQYF
TGCGCCAGCAGCTTGGACTGGCGGGGGATGACAGATACGCAGTATTTT
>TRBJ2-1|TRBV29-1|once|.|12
CSVPGIRNEQFF
TGCAGCGTTCCTGGCATTCGGAATGAGCAGTTCTTC
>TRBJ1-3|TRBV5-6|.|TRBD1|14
CASSIRGPGNTIYF
TGTGCCAGCAGTATCAGGGGGCCTGGAAACACCATATATTTT
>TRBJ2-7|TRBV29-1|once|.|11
CSVVGAYEQYF
TGCAGCGTTGTGGGAGCCTACGAGCAGTACTTC
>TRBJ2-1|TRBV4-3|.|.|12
CASSQDHNEQFF
TGCGCCAGCAGCCAAGATCACAATGAGCAGTTCTTC
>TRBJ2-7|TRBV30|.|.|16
CAWSVLQRPPSYEQYF
TGTGCCTGGAGTGTACTCCAGCGACCACCTTCCTACGAGCAGTACTTC
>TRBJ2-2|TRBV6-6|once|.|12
CASSIAVGELFF
TGTGCCAGCAGTATAGCAGTCGGGGAGCTGTTTTTT
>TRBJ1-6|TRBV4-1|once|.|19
CASSQRVTLMSSYNSPLHF
TGCGCCAGCAGCCAACGTGTTACCCTCATGAGCTCCTATAATTCACCCCTCCACTTT
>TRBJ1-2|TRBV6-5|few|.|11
CASRTNYGYTF
TGTGCCAGCAGAACTAACTATGGCTACACCTTC
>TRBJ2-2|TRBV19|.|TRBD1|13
CASSETGGLELFF
TGTGCCAGTAGCGAGACAGGGGGCTTGGAGCTGTTTTTT
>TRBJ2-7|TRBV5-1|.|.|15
CASSFVTTLHYEQYF
TGCGCCAGCAGCTTCGTCACCACCCTCCACTACGAGCAGTACTTC
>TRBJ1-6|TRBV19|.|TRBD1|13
CASKGTGGSPLHF
TGTGCCAGCAAGGGGACAGGGGGCTCACCCCTCCACTTT
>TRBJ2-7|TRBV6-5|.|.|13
CASTSPGGIGQYF
TGTGCCAGCACCTCCCCAGGAGGAATTGGGCAGTACTTC
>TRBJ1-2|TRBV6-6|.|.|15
CASKSVSSMYYGYTF
TGTGCCAGCAAATCTGTCAGCTCTATGTACTATGGCTACACCTTC
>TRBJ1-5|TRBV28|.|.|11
CASSSQGPQHF
TGTGCCAGCAGTTCTCAGGGGCCCCAGCATTTT